Below, 18 T cell receptor beta chains from the same sample are listed, as sequenced in a study of blood T cells in healthy people across ages. The second PCR ran about 6 to 11 cycles with a sample-barcoded 5' primer and J-beta primers. TCRdb re-derived calls from the 5' RACE reads in MiXCR, one entry per CDR3 protein. Of fewer than 2,000,000 distinct CDR3 sequences listed, about two fifths are singletons. The sample consisted of blood. The receptors stem from a human donor in good health.

This clonotype was observed a handful of times. This chain uses TRBV5-1 with TRBJ1-2; 8 bases align to TRBD1. Germline CDR1 is SGHRS and CDR2 is YFSETQ. The CDR3 length is 14 residues. With V trimmed by 4 bases and J by 7 bases, 9 bases remained unmatched. The CDR3 protein is CASSPGQGDLGYTF. DNA of the CDR3: TGCGCCAGCAGCCCTGGACAGGGCGATCTTGGCTACACCTTC. The full variable domain, with the rest looked up from reference TRBV5-1 and TRBJ1-2, is KAGVTQTPRYLIKTRGQQVTLSCSPISGHRSVSWYQQTPGQGLQFLFEYFSETQRNKGNFPGRFSGRQFSNSRSEMNVSTLELGDSALYLCASSPGQGDLGYTFGSGTRLTVV.

The rearrangement joins TRBV19 to TRBJ2-1, with 9 positions matching TRBD2. The germline V gene has CDR1 LNHDA and CDR2 SQIVND (reference sequence). This CDR3 has 13 amino acids. The trim removed 9 bases at V and 4 bases at J, leaving 4 bases unmatched. The CDR3 DNA reads as TGTGCCAGCCAGCGGGGGGCATACAATGAGCAGTTCTTC. Protein sequence: CASQRGAYNEQFF.

This clonotype was counted between two and nine times. The V gene is TRBV5-1, the J gene TRBJ1-2; 9 bases are a match to TRBD1. Germline trimming cut 2 bases from V and 7 bases from J; bases unmatched to any gene: 3. The germline V gene encodes CDR1 SGHRS and CDR2 YFSETQ. This CDR3 comprises 13 residues. As DNA, the CDR3 is TGCGCCAGCAGCTTCGGACAGGGGTTTGGCTACACCTTC. Its translation is CASSFGQGFGYTF. Full variable domain (missing parts from reference TRBV5-1 and TRBJ1-2): KAGVTQTPRYLIKTRGQQVTLSCSPISGHRSVSWYQQTPGQGLQFLFEYFSETQRNKGNFPGRFSGRQFSNSRSEMNVSTLELGDSALYLCASSFGQGFGYTFGSGTRLTVV.

The chain couples TRBV18 to TRBJ2-1; TRBD2 is a possible D gene (6 bases). The V and J ends lost 3 bases and 12 bases respectively, with 15 bases between them. This CDR3 is 13 amino acids long. Germline V CDR1 and CDR2: KGHSH, LQKENI. CDR3 sequence reads: CASSPTRAGLQFF. The CDR3 DNA sequence: TGTGCCAGCTCACCTACCCGTGCGGGGCTGCAGTTCTTC.

Of note for this clonotype: One junction end disagrees with the germline gene, perhaps due to a read error. This chain uses TRBV29-1 with TRBJ2-3; D not resolved. The CDR3 extends over 12 amino acids. The V gene's germline CDR1 is SQVTM and CDR2 ANQGSEA. The DNA of the CDR3 is TGCAGCGTTGAACGGCAGAGAGATGCGCAGTATTTT. Translating it yields CSVERQRDAQYF.

This clonotype was recorded a few times. The rearrangement uses TRBV24-1 and TRBJ2-7; TRBD1 matches at 10 bases. V shed 3 bases and J 3 bases; nucleotides not matched to a gene: 7. This CDR3 spans 16 amino acids. Germline loops: CDR1 KGHDR, CDR2 SFDVKD. CDR3 nucleotides: TGTGCCACCAGTGATCTTCCCCGGGACAGGGGCTACGAGCAGTACTTC. Protein product: CATSDLPRDRGYEQYF.

There are a few counts of this clonotype. The rearrangement uses TRBV4-2 and TRBJ2-7; D could derive from TRBD1 or TRBD2 (5 bases each). V was clipped by 0 bases and J by 3 bases, with 15 bases between them. The CDR3 is 16 residues long. Per germline, CDR1 LGHNA and CDR2 YNFKEQ. The CDR3 reads CASSQDLSGAHYEQYF. In DNA, the CDR3 is TGTGCCAGCAGCCAAGATTTATCCGGGGCCCACTACGAGCAGTACTTC.

This clonotype was seen a handful of times. The chain employs TRBV15 and TRBJ2-7, with D unresolved. The CDR3 length is 13 residues. Germline values: CDR1 LNHNV, CDR2 YYDKDF (reference sequence). Trimming left V 0 bases short and J 7 bases short, with 10 bases between. In DNA form, the CDR3 reads TGTGCCACCAGCAGAGATGTCGAGAGTGAGCAGTACTTC. It specifies CATSRDVESEQYF.

This chain joins TRBV7-9 and TRBJ1-2; TRBD1 might be the D (5 bases). V shed 5 bases and J shed 7 bases, with 11 bases lying between them. Germline V gene sequence: CDR1 SEHNR, CDR2 FQNEAQ (reference sequence). The CDR3 is made up of 12 amino acids. This chain's CDR3 is CASSPGASGYTF. The CDR3, as DNA: TGTGCCAGCAGCCCTGGGGCTTCTGGCTACACCTTC.

This clonotype occurred many times. The gene calls are TRBV29-1 and TRBJ1-2; perhaps TRBD1 as D (5 bases). V shed 4 bases and J shed 8 bases, with 20 bases lying between them. The germline V gene encodes CDR1 SQVTM and CDR2 ANQGSEA. CDR3 size: 14 residues. The CDR3 DNA reads as TGCAGCGTTGCCCTCAAGGGCGCGGGGGAAGGCTACACCTTC. This codes for CSVALKGAGEGYTF. The complete variable domain, with remaining parts taken from reference TRBV29-1 and TRBJ1-2, reads SAVISQKPSRDICQRGTSLTIQCQVDSQVTMMFWYRQQPGQSLTLIATANQGSEATYESGFVIDKFPISRPNLTFSTLTVSNMSPEDSSIYLCSVALKGAGEGYTFGSGTRLTVV.

The table lists this clonotype with a few counts. V is TRBV4-2 and J is TRBJ1-1, with D possibly being TRBD1 (6 bases). The germline gives CDR1 LGHNA, CDR2 YNFKEQ. This CDR3 has 14 amino acids. V was cut by 4 bases and J by 4 bases, with 13 bases left in between. The CDR3 DNA reads as TGTGCCAGCAGCCCGGGGGCCATGGGCACTGAAGCTTTCTTT. Its protein product is CASSPGAMGTEAFF.

As to this clonotype: This clone may be a read error of a much larger clone one base away. The V and J genes are TRBV6-2 or TRBV6-3 and TRBJ2-5, with D tentatively TRBD2 (5 bases). Germline CDR1 reads MNHEY; CDR2 reads SVGEGT. The CDR3 runs to 12 residues. The CDR3 nucleotides are TGTGCCAGCAAAGGACTGCAAGAGGCCCAGTACTTC. Translated: CASKGLQEAQYF.

The sample holds a few counts of this clonotype. This chain uses TRBV5-1 with TRBJ2-3; D uncertain. Germline V gene data show CDR1 as SGHRS and CDR2 as YFSETQ. CDR3 size: 13 residues. Between the trimmed V and J ends, which lost 4 bases and 2 bases, there was a span of 8 bases. DNA of the CDR3: TGCGCCAGCAGCCCTCTGATCACAGATACGCAGTATTTT. It specifies CASSPLITDTQYF.

The sample holds a few counts of this clonotype. The chain recombines TRBV24-1 with TRBJ1-2; possible D gene TRBD1, 6 bases. The germline V gene encodes CDR1 KGHDR and CDR2 SFDVKD. The CDR3 sequence is 13 residues long. The V and J ends lost 3 bases and 7 bases respectively, with 11 bases between them. CDR3 DNA: TGTGCCACCAGTGATACAGGGTTCGGTGGCTACACCTTC. Translated: CATSDTGFGGYTF.

This chain connects TRBV2 to TRBJ2-3, with a possible D match to TRBD2 (6 bases). The CDR3 has 12 residues. Trimming cost V 7 bases and J 3 bases, with 8 bases left between them. Germline CDR1 is SNHLY and CDR2 is FYNNEI. Here the CDR3 reads CASIAVTDTQYF. In nucleotides, the CDR3 is TGTGCCAGCATAGCGGTGACAGATACGCAGTATTTT.

This chain links TRBV12-3 or TRBV12-4 with TRBJ2-3; 7 bases map to TRBD2. The V and J ends lost 6 bases and 1 base, in that order; junction bases with no gene match: 4. The length of the CDR3 is 14 residues. The CDR3 nucleotides are TGTGCCAGCAGGACAAGCGGGGGCACAGATACGCAGTATTTT. Translated, it gives CASRTSGGTDTQYF.

This clonotype appeared a few times. The chain links TRBV7-2 to TRBJ2-5; 7 positions match TRBD1. The germline gives CDR1 SGHTA, CDR2 FQGNSA. The length of the CDR3 is 14 residues. V was pared by 11 bases and J by 5 bases, with 14 bases of the junction left unmatched. CDR3: CAGRQGPGRETQYF. The CDR3 DNA sequence: TGTGCCGGTCGACAGGGACCGGGACGGGAGACCCAGTACTTC.

This clonotype came up a few times. The CDR3 loop is CASSPRRGDGTEAFF. The CDR3 region has the DNA TGTGCCAGCTCACCACGGAGAGGGGATGGCACTGAAGCTTTCTTT. The chain employs TRBV18 and TRBJ1-1; TRBD1 is a possible D gene (5 bases). Germline V gives CDR1 KGHSH, CDR2 LQKENI. Trimming removed 1 base from V and 4 bases from J, with 13 bases in between. The CDR3 sequence is 15 residues long. Together with reference TRBV18 and TRBJ1-1, the CDR3 gives the full variable domain: NAGVMQNPRHLVRRRGQEARLRCSPMKGHSHVYWYRQLPEEGLKFMVYLQKENIIDESGMPKERFSAEFPKEGPSILRIQQVVRGDSAAYFCASSPRRGDGTEAFFGQGTRLTVV.